The source of this TCR beta chain is a study of T cell responses to AZD1222 COVID-19 vaccine. General study findings and limits: Nearly half of spike-specific TCRs reportedly target variant regions that are unmutated in the B.1.351 and B.1.1.7 variants. Distributed over spike, vaccine-associated CD4 TCRs predominated at 160-218 and 743-854. Of the AZD1222 recipients, only 5 to 7 were seropositive at baseline. There were mostly white British donors and more females than males, and clonal diversity was possibly underestimated.

Assay: immunoSEQ multiplex PCR; the TCRdb copy retains only in-frame clones and omits some. The data contain approximately 150,000 clones, around 93% of them seen just once; the ten biggest clones take up 1.1% to 1.5%. Note on this clone: The antigen is undetermined.

The V end was cut by 1 base, the J end by 0 bases, with 10 bases between. The CDR3 has 15 residues. The germline gives CDR1 SGHRS, CDR2 YFSETQ. The receptor comes from an adult in good health. V and J are TRBV5-1 and TRBJ1-1, with D unresolved. This material consisted of peripheral blood, taken on day 0 of AZD1222 vaccination. CDR3 sequence: CASSLSPGVNTEAFF. The CDR3 DNA follows: TGCGCCAGCAGCTTGTCACCCGGGGTGAACACTGAAGCTTTCTTT.